The 8 T cell receptor beta chains below were found in one sample sequenced in a study of graft-versus-host responses after intestinal transplantation. Generated by immunoSEQ multiplex PCR, the TCRdb table keeps only in-frame clones and is missing some. The sample includes 98,000 or so clones, 86% of them seen just once. The sequences come from PBMCs, collected 255 days after intestinal transplant. These TCRs come from a human patient who received an intestinal transplant, so some T cells may come from the graft donor.

The J gene is TRBJ1-1, the V gene TRBV9, with a weak D call TRBD1 (5 bases). The germline CDR1 and CDR2 sequences are SGDLS and YYNGEE. The CDR3 is made up of 14 amino acids. V was shortened by 3 bases and J by 3 bases, with 12 bases between the two germline ends. CDR3 DNA sequence: TGTGCCAGCAGCGCCCAGGGAAGGGACACTGAAGCTTTCTTT. Protein: CASSAQGRDTEAFF. Filled out from reference TRBV9 and TRBJ1-1, the complete variable domain reads DSGVTQTPKHLITATGQRVTLRCSPRSGDLSVYWYQQSLDQGLQFLIQYYNGEERAKGNILERFSAQQFPDLHSELNLSSLELGDSALYFCASSAQGRDTEAFFGQGTRLTVV.

The chain recombines TRBV5-6 with TRBJ2-7; 9 nucleotides agree with TRBD1. The germline gives CDR1 SGHDT, CDR2 YYEEEE. Unmatched junction bases numbered 8, after V lost 4 bases and J lost 6 bases. This CDR3 has 14 residues. The CDR3, as DNA: TGTGCCAGCAGCCAAGCACAGGGGGCGCGCGAGCAGTACTTC. Amino acid sequence: CASSQAQGAREQYF.

The CDR3 sequence: CASSVEPQGQTYNEQFF. CDR3 DNA: TGTGCCAGCAGCGTAGAACCCCAGGGACAGACCTACAATGAGCAGTTCTTC. J is TRBJ2-1 and V is TRBV9, with 7 positions matching TRBD1. The CDR3 totals 17 residues. Unmatched junction bases numbered 8, after V lost 0 bases and J lost 2 bases. Germline V gene data show CDR1 as SGDLS and CDR2 as YYNGEE. Full variable domain (remainder filled in from reference TRBV9 and TRBJ2-1): DSGVTQTPKHLITATGQRVTLRCSPRSGDLSVYWYQQSLDQGLQFLIQYYNGEERAKGNILERFSAQQFPDLHSELNLSSLELGDSALYFCASSVEPQGQTYNEQFFGPGTRLTVL.

CDR3 DNA: TGTGCCAGCAGCTCGGGGAGGCAGGGGAGGATTTTGAACACTGAAGCTTTCTTT. It encodes CASSSGRQGRILNTEAFF. The chain has TRBV11-2 and TRBJ1-1; possible D gene TRBD1, 6 bases. CDR3 length: 18 amino acids. Germline V gives CDR1 SGHAT, CDR2 FQNNGV. V was shortened by 4 bases and J by 0 bases, with 21 bases between the two germline ends. Full variable domain (missing parts from reference TRBV11-2 and TRBJ1-1): EAGVAQSPRYKIIEKRQSVAFWCNPISGHATLYWYQQILGQGPKLLIQFQNNGVVDDSQLPKDRFSAERLKGVDSTLKIQPAKLEDSAVYLCASSSGRQGRILNTEAFFGQGTRLTVV.

The chain joins TRBV7-2 to TRBJ1-2; D is unresolved. This CDR3 has 11 amino acids. Germline CDR1 reads SGHTA; CDR2 reads FQGNSA. The V end lost 6 bases, the J end lost 6 bases, and 8 bases lay between the germline ends. As DNA, the CDR3 is TGTGCCAGCAGTATTCGGGATGGCTACACCTTC. It yields the protein CASSIRDGYTF.

This clone appeared once. The chain is built from TRBV11-2 and TRBJ1-4; D ambiguous. The CDR3 spans 10 residues. Trimming took off 0 bases at V and 11 bases at J, with 1 base between the two ends. Per germline, CDR1 SGHAT and CDR2 FQNNGV. The chain's CDR3 is CASSLEKLFF. In DNA form, the CDR3 reads TGTGCCAGCAGCTTAGAGAAACTGTTTTTT.

This clone was seen a handful of times. The chain links TRBV5-1 to TRBJ2-3; a weak D match, TRBD2 (6 bases). The CDR3 is made up of 13 amino acids. The V and J ends lost 7 bases and 4 bases respectively, with 13 bases between them. The germline gives CDR1 SGHRS, CDR2 YFSETQ. The CDR3 region has the DNA TGCGCCAGCGCGGATCCGGGGGCAGATACGCAGTATTTT. Translation: CASADPGADTQYF.

The chain couples TRBV5-1 to TRBJ2-7, with D uncertain. CDR1 is SGHRS, CDR2 YFSETQ, per germline. The CDR3 has 13 residues. Trimming took off 0 bases at V and 6 bases at J, with 10 bases between the two ends. DNA for the CDR3: TGCGCCAGCAGCTTGGGCTTCAAAGCCGAGCAGTACTTC. It translates to CASSLGFKAEQYF.